The T cell receptor (beta chain) described here comes from a study of blood T cell repertoires in COVID-19. Overall study: Acute and convalescent COVID-19 samples came from the United States, Italy and Spain. Sample material is recorded as cDNA or gDNA derived from T cells, B-cell-depleted T cells, or PBMCs.

This clone was counted only a few times. V shed 4 bases and J 0 bases; nucleotides not matched to a gene: 9. The germline V gene has CDR1 LGHDT and CDR2 YNNKEL (reference sequence). This CDR3 is built from 17 residues. In the original processing: Quantification of nucleated cells was approximated via reference gene primer amplification. The table came from immunoSEQ multiplex PCR; TCRdb's copy has only in-frame clones and leaves some out. V, J and clone size are those of that table, while D and trimming were read from the DNA. The sample has 220,000 or so clones; 60% to 85% are singletons. The sequenced sample was peripheral blood. This receptor was identified in a woman in her seventies with acute or convalescent COVID-19. The V and J genes are TRBV3-1 (or the pseudogene TRBV3-2) and TRBJ2-3, with TRBD2 matching 8 bases. The CDR3 spells CASSPTSVAISTDTQYF. DNA for the CDR3: TGTGCCAGCAGCCCGACTAGCGTCGCGATTAGCACAGATACGCAGTATTTT.